The entry that follows covers one TCR beta chain sequence. No antigen is known for it. Stated time point: after neoadjuvant nivolumab, at surgical resection. These oral cavity squamous cell carcinomas were HPV-negative and locally advanced. PBMCs were not maintained or expanded in culture before analysis. The data derive from a study of neoadjuvant anti-PD-1 for oral cavity cancer. For the study at large: Non-progressing patients received a fourth nivolumab dose near day 43, then surgery on days 50-56.

Assay used: immunoSEQ multiplex PCR; TCRdb lists only in-frame clones, some missing. The repertoire holds under 10,000 clones, with about four fifths as singletons. Findings and limits, study-wide: Pretreatment Treg/Th17 ratio correlated inversely with post-treatment tumor clonality.

The CDR3 runs to 11 residues. The V end lost 5 bases, the J end lost 7 bases, and 8 bases lay between the germline ends. Germline loops: CDR1 SEHNR, CDR2 FQNEAQ (reference sequence). The chain joins TRBV7-9 to TRBJ1-1, with D unresolved. Sequenced here: PBMCs, sampled after nivolumab (anti-PD-1) treatment. The clonotype was recovered from a person aged 35-79 years with oral cavity squamous cell carcinoma. The CDR3 region has the DNA TGTGCCAGCAGCACCGACGGTGAAGCTTTCTTT. Translated, it gives CASSTDGEAFF.